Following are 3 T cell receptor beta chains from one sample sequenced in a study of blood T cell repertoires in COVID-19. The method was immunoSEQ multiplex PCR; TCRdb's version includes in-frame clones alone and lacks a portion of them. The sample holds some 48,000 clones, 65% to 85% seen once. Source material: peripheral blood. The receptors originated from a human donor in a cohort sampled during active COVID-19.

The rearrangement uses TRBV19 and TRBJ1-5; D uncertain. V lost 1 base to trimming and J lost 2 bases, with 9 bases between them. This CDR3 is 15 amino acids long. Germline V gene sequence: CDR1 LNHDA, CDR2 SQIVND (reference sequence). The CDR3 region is CASSIAILGNQPQHF. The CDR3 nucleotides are TGTGCCAGTAGTATAGCTATCCTGGGCAATCAGCCCCAGCATTTT.

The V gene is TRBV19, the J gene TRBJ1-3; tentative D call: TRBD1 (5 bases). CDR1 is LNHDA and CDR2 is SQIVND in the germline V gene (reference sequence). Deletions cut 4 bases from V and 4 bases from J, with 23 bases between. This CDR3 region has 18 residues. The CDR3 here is CASSTGHRVPSLGNTIYF. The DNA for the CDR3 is TGTGCCAGTAGTACCGGACACCGTGTCCCTTCCCTCGGAAACACCATATATTTT.

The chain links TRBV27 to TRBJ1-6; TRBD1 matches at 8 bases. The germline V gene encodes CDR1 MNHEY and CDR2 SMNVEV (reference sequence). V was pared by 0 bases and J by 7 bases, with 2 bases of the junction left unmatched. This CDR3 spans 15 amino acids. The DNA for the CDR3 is TGTGCCAGCAGTTTATCCTGGACAGGGAATTCACCCCTCCACTTT. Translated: CASSLSWTGNSPLHF.